The clone carrying this T cell receptor beta chain was seen many times. Its cognate antigen is unknown. The source of the sample is a study of T cells in Graves' hyperthyroidism and ophthalmopathy. Whole-study context: The authors collected peripheral blood at initial diagnosis, before any treatment.

The CDR3 sequence is 16 residues long. J gave up 4 bases and V 3 bases, and 7 bases lay outside the gene matches. Germline assignment: CDR1 SGHTA and CDR2 FQGNSA. Ophthalmopathy in the patients scored at least 3 on Clinical Activity Score and at least 4 on NOSPECS grade, lasting under 3 months. TCR beta CDR3 region amplification was performed from RNA transcripts. HTBI primers were employed in a first-round RT-PCR of the TCR CDR3. Each CDR3 protein is one row after TCRdb ran MiXCR on the multiplex PCR reads. The table records under 350,000 distinct CDR3 sequences, approximately 15% of them present only once. Study conclusions and caveats: Most expanded thyroid clonotypes above 0.001 also appeared in blood.

The sample taken for sequencing was blood. The clonotype originates from a woman aged 55-69 years with Graves' ophthalmopathy. V gene TRBV7-2 combines with J gene TRBJ1-1; 11 bases align to TRBD1. CDR3 in amino acids: CASSFSGTGGRTEAFF. CDR3 DNA sequence: TGTGCCAGCAGCTTTTCCGGGACAGGGGGACGCACTGAAGCTTTCTTT.